These 8 T cell receptor beta chains share one sample of origin, sequenced in a study of TIL therapy for anti-PD-1-resistant metastatic lung cancer. Specified time point: pre-treatment sample, taken before nivolumab and TIL therapy. The immunoSEQ assay was v3. Only in-frame clones appear in the TCRdb table, and some are missing; sequencing was by immunoSEQ multiplex PCR. The table includes 55,000 to 70,000 clones, roughly 87% detected once. Material: blood, obtained at baseline. The origin of the receptors is a person aged 25-80 years with non-small cell lung cancer.

This clone was observed once. This chain uses TRBV30 with TRBJ2-1, with TRBD2 matching 16 bases. After removal of 1 base from V and 5 bases from J, the junction contained 2 bases not matched to a gene. The V gene's germline CDR1 is GTSNPN and CDR2 SVGIG (reference sequence). This CDR3 comprises 16 residues. The CDR3, as DNA: TGTGCCTGGAGTGGCGGGACTAGCGGGGGGGACAATGAGCAGTTCTTC. As protein: CAWSGGTSGGDNEQFF.

CDR3: CATSEAGANTEAFF. In DNA form, the CDR3 reads TGTGCCACCAGTGAAGCTGGGGCGAACACTGAAGCTTTCTTT. The chain joins TRBV24-1 to TRBJ1-1; D might be TRBD1 (5 bases). Trimming pared 4 bases from V and 1 base from J, leaving 9 bases between. Germline values: CDR1 KGHDR, CDR2 SFDVKD. This CDR3 is 14 amino acids long.

In its sample, this clone was seen once. The rearrangement links TRBV10-1 to TRBJ2-7; D perhaps matches TRBD2 (5 bases). Trimming cost V 3 bases and J 4 bases, with 13 bases left between them. The CDR3 has 14 amino acids. Germline V gene sequence: CDR1 WNHNN, CDR2 SYGVQD (reference sequence). The CDR3 spells CASSESGRDYEQYF. The CDR3 DNA reads as TGCGCCAGCAGTGAAAGCGGACGGGATTACGAGCAGTACTTC.

The CDR3 region has the DNA TGCGCCAGCAGCCAAGCCGGGACTAGCTTCCCAGATACGCAGTATTTT. Translation gives CASSQAGTSFPDTQYF. This chain joins TRBV4-1 and TRBJ2-3; 9 bases fit TRBD2. From germline, CDR1 is MGHRA and CDR2 YSYEKL. The CDR3 consists of 16 residues. After removal of 1 base from V and 4 bases from J, the junction contained 6 bases not matched to a gene.

The genes are TRBV7-9 and TRBJ2-7, with D possibly being TRBD2 (6 bases). Trimming cost V 8 bases and J 4 bases, with 6 bases left between them. CDR3 length: 10 amino acids. The germline V gene has CDR1 SEHNR and CDR2 FQNEAQ (reference sequence). This CDR3 is CASGRYEQYF. The CDR3 bases are TGTGCCAGCGGGAGGTACGAGCAGTACTTC.

This sequence joins TRBV12-3 or TRBV12-4 and TRBJ1-5; a possible D gene is TRBD1 (6 bases). CDR3 length: 13 amino acids. The V end lost 8 bases, the J end lost 3 bases, and 11 bases lay between the germline ends. In DNA, the CDR3 is TGTGCCAGCGTCGGACAGATCAATCAGCCCCAGCATTTT. The encoded protein is CASVGQINQPQHF.

The V and J genes are TRBV19 and TRBJ1-1; D gene ambiguous. The V end lost 3 bases, the J end lost 11 bases, and 13 bases lay between the germline ends. The CDR3 loop spans 12 amino acids. CDR1 and CDR2 from the germline V gene are LNHDA and SQIVND (reference sequence). CDR3 coding DNA: TGTGCCAGTAGTATTGATGGGCCGCGGGCTTTCTTT. Its protein is CASSIDGPRAFF.

The chain combines TRBV5-1 with TRBJ1-4; D is uncertain. Looked up from germline, CDR1 is SGHRS and CDR2 is YFSETQ. V was cut by 2 bases and J by 4 bases, with 12 bases left in between. The CDR3 contains 15 residues. The DNA for the CDR3 is TGCGCCAGCAGCTTTACCTCCGGATTTAATGAAAAACTGTTTTTT. Translated, it gives CASSFTSGFNEKLFF.